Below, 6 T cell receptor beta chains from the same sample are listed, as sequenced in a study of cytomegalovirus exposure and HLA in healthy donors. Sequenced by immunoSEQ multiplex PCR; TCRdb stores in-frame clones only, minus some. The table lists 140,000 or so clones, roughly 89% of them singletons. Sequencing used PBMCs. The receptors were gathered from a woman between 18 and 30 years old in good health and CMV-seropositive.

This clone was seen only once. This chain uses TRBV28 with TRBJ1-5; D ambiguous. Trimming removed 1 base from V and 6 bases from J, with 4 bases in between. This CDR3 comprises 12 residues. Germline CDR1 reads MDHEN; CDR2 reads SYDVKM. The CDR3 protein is CASSLLSQPQHF. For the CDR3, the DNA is TGTGCCAGCAGTTTATTGAGTCAGCCCCAGCATTTT.

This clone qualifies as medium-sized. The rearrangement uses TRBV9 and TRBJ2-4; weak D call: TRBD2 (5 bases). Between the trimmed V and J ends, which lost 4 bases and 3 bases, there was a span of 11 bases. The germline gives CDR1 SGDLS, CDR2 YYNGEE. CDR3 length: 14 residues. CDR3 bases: TGTGCCAGCAGCCGATCCGGGGACAAAAACATTCAGTACTTC. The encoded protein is CASSRSGDKNIQYF.

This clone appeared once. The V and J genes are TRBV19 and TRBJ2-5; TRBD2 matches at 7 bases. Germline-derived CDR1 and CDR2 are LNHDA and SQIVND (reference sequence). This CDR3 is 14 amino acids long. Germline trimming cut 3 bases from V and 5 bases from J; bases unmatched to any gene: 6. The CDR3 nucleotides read TGTGCCAGTAGTATTATAGCGGGCGTGGAGACCCAGTACTTC. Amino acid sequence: CASSIIAGVETQYF.

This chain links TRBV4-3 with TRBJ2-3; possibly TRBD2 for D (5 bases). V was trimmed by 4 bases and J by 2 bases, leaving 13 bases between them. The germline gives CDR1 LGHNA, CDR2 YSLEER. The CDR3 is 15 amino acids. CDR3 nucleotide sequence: TGCGCCAGCAGCCCGAGACCCGGGGACACAGATACGCAGTATTTT. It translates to CASSPRPGDTDTQYF.

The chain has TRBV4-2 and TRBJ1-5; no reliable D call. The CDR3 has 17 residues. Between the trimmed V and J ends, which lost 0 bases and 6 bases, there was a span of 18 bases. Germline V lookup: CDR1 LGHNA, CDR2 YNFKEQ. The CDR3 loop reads CASSQDGNGGSGQPQHF. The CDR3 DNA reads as TGTGCCAGCAGCCAAGATGGTAATGGAGGGAGCGGTCAGCCCCAGCATTTT.

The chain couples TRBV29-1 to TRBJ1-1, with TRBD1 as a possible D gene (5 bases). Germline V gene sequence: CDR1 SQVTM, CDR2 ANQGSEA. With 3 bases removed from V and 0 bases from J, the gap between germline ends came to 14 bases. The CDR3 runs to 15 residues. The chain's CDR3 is CSVEAGRGMNTEAFF. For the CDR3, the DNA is TGCAGCGTTGAGGCAGGGAGGGGAATGAACACTGAAGCTTTCTTT.